A single sample is the source of the 23 T cell receptor beta chains below, sequenced in a study of PD-1 blockade in classical Hodgkin lymphoma. Clones were read by immunoSEQ multiplex PCR, and TCRdb kept only the in-frame ones, dropping some. The sample contains over 15,000 clones, about four fifths of which appear only once. Relapses following autologous stem cell transplantation were seen in all patients, with brentuximab vedotin exposure varying. Sequences were derived from peripheral blood mononuclear cells (PBMCs), sampled at baseline. The receptors derive from a human donor with classical Hodgkin lymphoma.

V is TRBV9 and J is TRBJ2-5, with D perhaps TRBD1 or TRBD2 (5 bases each). This CDR3 has 14 amino acids. In germline, CDR1 is SGDLS, CDR2 YYNGEE. Between the trimmed V and J ends, which lost 3 bases and 6 bases, there was a span of 15 bases. CDR3 region: CASSEYRGGQTQYF. CDR3 DNA sequence: TGTGCCAGCAGCGAGTACCGGGGCGGACAGACCCAGTACTTC.

The gene calls are TRBV20-1 and TRBJ1-2; a possible D gene is TRBD1 (5 bases). The CDR3 has 11 residues. Looked up from germline, CDR1 is DFQATT and CDR2 is SNEGSKA (reference sequence). V was cut by 7 bases and J by 3 bases, with 9 bases left in between. CDR3 nucleotides: TGCAGTGGGACGGGGGACTATGGCTACACCTTC. This sequence encodes CSGTGDYGYTF.

V usage is TRBV5-4 and J usage is TRBJ2-7, with a weak D call TRBD1 (5 bases). CDR3 size: 14 residues. The V gene lost 4 bases and the J gene lost 5 bases, with 16 bases spanning the gap. Per the germline V gene, CDR1 is SGHNT and CDR2 is YYREEE (reference sequence). DNA for the CDR3: TGTGCCAGCAGCGCCAGGGTCTCGGTGCACGAGCAGTACTTC. Protein product: CASSARVSVHEQYF.

The V gene is TRBV9, the J gene TRBJ2-5; TRBD1 is a possible D gene (6 bases). The ends were cut back, 0 bases at V and 1 base at J, with 7 bases in the middle. The germline gives CDR1 SGDLS, CDR2 YYNGEE. There are 14 residues in the CDR3. The CDR3, as DNA: TGTGCCAGCAGCGTAGGGACAGCCCAAGAGACCCAGTACTTC. It specifies CASSVGTAQETQYF.

The chain couples TRBV4-2 to TRBJ1-1; the match to TRBD1 covers 8 bases. In germline, CDR1 is LGHNA, CDR2 YNFKEQ. This CDR3 is 14 amino acids long. With 1 base clipped from V and 4 bases from J, the junction kept 2 bases outside the gene matches. The CDR3 bases are TGTGCCAGCAGCCAAGGGACAGGGACCACTGAAGCTTTCTTT. Protein product: CASSQGTGTTEAFF.

This sequence joins TRBV14 and TRBJ1-2; unclear D gene. The V and J ends lost 4 bases and 2 bases respectively, with 8 bases between them. Germline values: CDR1 SGHDN, CDR2 FVKESK. The CDR3 extends over 13 amino acids. CDR3 DNA sequence: TGTGCCAGCAGCCCCCTCCCGAACTATGGCTACACCTTC. Protein product: CASSPLPNYGYTF.

V gene TRBV7-6 combines with J gene TRBJ2-3, with 14 nucleotides matching TRBD2. Germline trimming cut 6 bases from V and 1 base from J; bases unmatched to any gene: 3. CDR1 is SGHVS and CDR2 is FNYEAQ in the germline V gene. The CDR3 loop spans 16 amino acids. CDR3: CASRPTSGGGTDTQYF. As DNA, the CDR3 is TGTGCCAGCAGGCCGACTAGCGGGGGGGGCACAGATACGCAGTATTTT. Drawing the rest from reference TRBV7-6 and TRBJ2-3, the complete variable domain is GAGVSQSPRYKVTKRGQDVALRCDPISGHVSLYWYRQALGQGPEFLTYFNYEAQQDKSGLPNDRFSAERPEGSISTLTIQRTEQRDSAMYRCASRPTSGGGTDTQYFGPGTRLTVL.

The genes are TRBV19 and TRBJ2-7; 12 bases line up with TRBD1. The CDR3 consists of 17 residues. With 3 bases clipped from V and 3 bases from J, the junction kept 9 bases outside the gene matches. Germline values: CDR1 LNHDA, CDR2 SQIVND (reference sequence). CDR3 loop: CASSIQHRDRGLYEQYF. The CDR3 DNA follows: TGTGCCAGTAGTATTCAACACCGGGACAGGGGGCTCTACGAGCAGTACTTC.

The chain joins TRBV9 to TRBJ2-1; D not resolved. This CDR3 region has 15 residues. V was shortened by 0 bases and J by 3 bases, with 10 bases between the two germline ends. The germline V gene encodes CDR1 SGDLS and CDR2 YYNGEE. CDR3 coding DNA: TGTGCCAGCAGCGTAGAAGAACTTTACTACAATGAGCAGTTCTTC. Protein: CASSVEELYYNEQFF. The whole variable domain, remainder taken from reference TRBV9 and TRBJ2-1, is DSGVTQTPKHLITATGQRVTLRCSPRSGDLSVYWYQQSLDQGLQFLIQYYNGEERAKGNILERFSAQQFPDLHSELNLSSLELGDSALYFCASSVEELYYNEQFFGPGTRLTVL.

The chain couples TRBV2 to TRBJ2-7; D is possibly TRBD2 (5 bases). V lost 4 bases and J lost 4, with 17 bases in between. The CDR3 is 15 amino acids. Germline loops: CDR1 SNHLY, CDR2 FYNNEI. CDR3 loop: CASSGRTWRLYEQYF. CDR3 sequence (DNA): TGTGCCAGCAGTGGCAGGACTTGGAGACTTTACGAGCAGTACTTC.

This chain links TRBV7-2 with TRBJ1-4, with 7 bases identical to TRBD1. The J segment lost 5 bases and the V segment lost 4 bases, leaving 7 bases of the junction unmatched. This CDR3 has 15 amino acids. Germline CDR1 reads SGHTA; CDR2 reads FQGNSA. In nucleotides, the CDR3 is TGTGCCAGCAGCTCGCGGACAGGCATGAATGAAAAACTGTTTTTT. Protein: CASSSRTGMNEKLFF. The full variable domain, completed using reference TRBV7-2 and TRBJ1-4, is GAGVSQSPSNKVTEKGKDVELRCDPISGHTALYWYRQSLGQGLEFLIYFQGNSAPDKSGLPSDRFSAERTGGSVSTLTIQRTQQEDSAVYLCASSSRTGMNEKLFFGSGTQLSVL.

This chain connects TRBV19 to TRBJ1-1; D is uncertain. V lost 0 bases to trimming and J lost 3 bases, with 5 bases between them. CDR1 LNHDA and CDR2 SQIVND come from the germline V gene (reference sequence). This CDR3 has 13 residues. The CDR3, as DNA: TGTGCCAGTAGTATAGATGGGGACACTGAAGCTTTCTTT. Its translation is CASSIDGDTEAFF.

This chain uses TRBV19 with TRBJ1-5, with 8 nucleotides matching TRBD1. Losses at the gene ends were 5 bases for V and 3 bases for J; bases not matched to a gene: 6. The germline V gene encodes CDR1 LNHDA and CDR2 SQIVND (reference sequence). The CDR3 is 15 amino acids. DNA for the CDR3: TGTGCCAGTAGTGAACAGGGGGAGGTCAATCAGCCCCAGCATTTT. Its translation is CASSEQGEVNQPQHF.

The chain uses TRBV11-2 and TRBJ2-6, with D maybe TRBD1 (5 bases). From germline, CDR1 is SGHAT and CDR2 FQNNGV. Trimming pared 1 base from V and 0 bases from J, leaving 13 bases between. The CDR3 has 18 amino acids. CDR3 nucleotide sequence: TGTGCCAGCAGCTTAGGTGTTGGGGCTTACTCTGGGGCCAACGTCCTGACTTTC. Translated, it gives CASSLGVGAYSGANVLTF. The full variable domain, completed using reference TRBV11-2 and TRBJ2-6, is EAGVAQSPRYKIIEKRQSVAFWCNPISGHATLYWYQQILGQGPKLLIQFQNNGVVDDSQLPKDRFSAERLKGVDSTLKIQPAKLEDSAVYLCASSLGVGAYSGANVLTFGAGSRLTVL.

The CDR3 coding sequence is TGTGCCAGCAGCTTAGAGGGAGGTCAGCCCCAGCATTTT. This codes for CASSLEGGQPQHF. The chain carries TRBV7-2 and TRBJ1-5; D not resolved. CDR1 is SGHTA and CDR2 is FQGNSA in the germline V gene. Trimming cost V 1 base and J 6 bases, with 7 bases left between them. The length of the CDR3 is 13 residues.

The chain uses TRBV5-1 and TRBJ1-1; 8 bases are a match to TRBD1. Germline lookup yields CDR1 SGHRS and CDR2 YFSETQ. The CDR3 totals 14 residues. Trimming cost V 4 bases and J 4 bases; bases outside gene matches: 6. Written as DNA, the CDR3 is TGCGCCAGCAGCCTGACACAGGGGGGCACTGAAGCTTTCTTT. Translation: CASSLTQGGTEAFF.

This clone has a handful of counts. This sequence joins TRBV18 and TRBJ2-7, with D possibly TRBD1 on 6 matching bases. The germline V and J ends were trimmed by 0 bases and 2 bases, with 11 bases remaining between them. CDR3 length: 15 amino acids. From germline, CDR1 is KGHSH and CDR2 LQKENI. CDR3 region: CASSPPLAGAYEQYF. The CDR3 coding sequence is TGTGCCAGCTCACCACCGCTGGCAGGGGCCTACGAGCAGTACTTC.

A single count supports this clone. The chain couples TRBV7-9 to TRBJ1-2, with D uncertain. Between the trimmed V and J ends, which lost 3 bases and 7 bases, there was a span of 12 bases. CDR1 and CDR2 from the germline V gene are SEHNR and FQNEAQ (reference sequence). CDR3 length equals 13 residues. The CDR3 protein is CASSLGRGSGYTF. CDR3 in DNA: TGTGCCAGCAGCTTGGGCAGAGGATCTGGCTACACCTTC.

The chain is built from TRBV19 and TRBJ2-3; 10 nucleotides match TRBD1. The CDR3 length is 17 residues. V dropped 2 bases and J dropped 5; count of bases not matched to a gene: 10. Per germline, CDR1 LNHDA and CDR2 SQIVND (reference sequence). CDR3 in DNA: TGTGCCAGTAGTATAACCACCGGGACAGGGGTAGGAGATACGCAGTATTTT. The encoded protein is CASSITTGTGVGDTQYF.

V and J are TRBV11-2 and TRBJ2-7, with TRBD2 as a possible D gene (5 bases). The CDR3 runs to 16 residues. Deletions cut 0 bases from V and 2 bases from J, with 14 bases between. The germline V gene encodes CDR1 SGHAT and CDR2 FQNNGV. This CDR3 reads CASSLERKDSTYEQYF. CDR3 DNA sequence: TGTGCCAGCAGCTTAGAGAGAAAGGACTCCACCTACGAGCAGTACTTC.

CDR3 protein: CASSGSSAGLNEQFF. DNA for the CDR3: TGTGCCAGCAGCGGGTCGTCAGCGGGACTCAATGAGCAGTTCTTC. The V gene is TRBV9, the J gene TRBJ2-1, with 7 bases that match TRBD2. The length of the CDR3 is 15 residues. Germline V gene lookup returns CDR1 SGDLS and CDR2 YYNGEE. V dropped 3 bases and J dropped 6; count of bases not matched to a gene: 9.

CDR3 protein: CASLRGGGNEQFF. CDR3 DNA sequence: TGTGCCAGCCTCCGCGGGGGGGGAAATGAGCAGTTCTTC. This sequence joins TRBV7-9 and TRBJ2-1, with 9 bases matching TRBD2. Looked up from germline, CDR1 is SEHNR and CDR2 is FQNEAQ (reference sequence). This CDR3 comprises 13 residues. V shed 8 bases and J 7 bases; nucleotides not matched to a gene: 6.

The chain joins TRBV6-5 to TRBJ2-7; 7 positions match TRBD2. The trim removed 7 bases at V and 4 bases at J, leaving 13 bases unmatched. CDR1 and CDR2 (germline): MNHEY, SVGAGI. The CDR3 consists of 15 residues. The CDR3 DNA sequence: TGTGCCAGCATGAGCCCAGCGGGGTACTCTTACGAGCAGTACTTC. It specifies CASMSPAGYSYEQYF.